The rows below give T cell receptor beta chains drawn from one sample of a study of blood T cell repertoires in COVID-19. The data were produced by immunoSEQ multiplex PCR, yet TCRdb's version contains in-frame clones alone and is incomplete. Of 100,000 to 150,000 clones detected, roughly 80% appear once; the ten largest clones hold about 1.3%. The sequenced material came from peripheral blood. These receptor sequences come from a man aged 60-69 years with acute or convalescent COVID-19. The CDR3 runs from the conserved cysteine through the conserved F or W. A D gene is named only where the DNA matches it firmly. Where a row states a size, it is once, few, many or the class of an expanded clone; other rows omit it.

v_gene: TRBV28; d_gene: TRBD2; j_gene: TRBJ2-5; abundance: .; CDR3aa: CASRSGTSGIRETQYF; CDR3nt: TGTGCCAGCAGGTCCGGGACTAGCGGGATTCGGGAGACCCAGTACTTC
v_gene: TRBV11-2; d_gene: .; j_gene: TRBJ1-4; abundance: .; CDR3aa: CASTWGGTNEKLFF; CDR3nt: TGTGCCAGCACCTGGGGGGGGACTAATGAAAAACTGTTTTTT
v_gene: TRBV5-1; d_gene: TRBD2; j_gene: TRBJ2-7; abundance: .; CDR3aa: CATQINPAGGFSYEQYF; CDR3nt: TGCGCGACCCAAATAAACCCAGCGGGGGGCTTCTCCTACGAGCAGTACTTC
v_gene: TRBV5-1; d_gene: TRBD1; j_gene: TRBJ1-3; abundance: .; CDR3aa: CASSAGQGGNTIYF; CDR3nt: TGCGCCAGCAGCGCCGGACAGGGGGGAAACACCATATATTTT
v_gene: TRBV5-1; d_gene: .; j_gene: TRBJ2-2; abundance: .; CDR3aa: CASSLALATYLPGELFF; CDR3nt: TGCGCCAGCAGCTTGGCCCTAGCGACCTACCTTCCCGGGGAGCTGTTTTTT
v_gene: TRBV7-3; d_gene: TRBD1; j_gene: TRBJ2-2; abundance: .; CDR3aa: CASRTGDTGELFF; CDR3nt: TGTGCCAGTAGGACAGGGGACACCGGGGAGCTGTTTTTT
v_gene: TRBV19; d_gene: .; j_gene: TRBJ2-1; abundance: .; CDR3aa: CASSNRPSNSGYNEQFF; CDR3nt: TGTGCCAGTAGTAATCGACCCTCGAATTCGGGATACAATGAGCAGTTCTTC
v_gene: TRBV20-1; d_gene: TRBD1; j_gene: TRBJ2-1; abundance: once; CDR3aa: CSADRENEQFF; CDR3nt: TGCAGTGCTGACAGGGAGAATGAGCAGTTCTTC
v_gene: TRBV7-8; d_gene: .; j_gene: TRBJ2-3; abundance: .; CDR3aa: CASSQSSRSTDTQYF; CDR3nt: TGTGCCAGCAGCCAAAGTTCGCGGAGCACAGATACGCAGTATTTT
v_gene: TRBV3-1/TRBV3-2; d_gene: TRBD1; j_gene: TRBJ1-2; abundance: few; CDR3aa: CASSSPGGVGGYTF; CDR3nt: TGTGCCAGCAGCTCCCCAGGGGGCGTCGGGGGCTACACCTTC
v_gene: TRBV7-3; d_gene: TRBD2; j_gene: TRBJ2-2; abundance: .; CDR3aa: CASSVGGGGTGELFF; CDR3nt: TGTGCCAGCAGCGTAGGCGGCGGGGGTACCGGGGAGCTGTTTTTT
v_gene: TRBV5-1; d_gene: TRBD1; j_gene: TRBJ1-2; abundance: .; CDR3aa: CASSTTGQGHGYTF; CDR3nt: TGCGCCAGCAGCACCACCGGACAGGGTCATGGCTACACCTTC
v_gene: TRBV6-5; d_gene: .; j_gene: TRBJ1-2; abundance: .; CDR3aa: CASSYKGGDLNGYTF; CDR3nt: TGTGCCAGCAGTTATAAGGGGGGGGATCTGAATGGCTACACCTTC
v_gene: TRBV2; d_gene: .; j_gene: TRBJ2-3; abundance: .; CDR3aa: CASSVDGSSTDTQYF; CDR3nt: TGTGCCAGCAGTGTGGACGGGAGCAGCACAGATACGCAGTATTTT
v_gene: TRBV5-1; d_gene: .; j_gene: TRBJ1-2; abundance: .; CDR3aa: CASSSRPGQLDYGYTF; CDR3nt: TGCGCCAGCAGCTCGCGACCCGGACAGCTTGACTATGGCTACACCTTC
v_gene: TRBV5-1; d_gene: TRBD1; j_gene: TRBJ1-4; abundance: .; CDR3aa: CASSLGTGFNEKLFF; CDR3nt: TGCGCCAGCAGCTTGGGGACAGGTTTTAATGAAAAACTGTTTTTT
v_gene: TRBV27; d_gene: TRBD1; j_gene: TRBJ2-7; abundance: .; CDR3aa: CASSLDRGYEQYF; CDR3nt: TGTGCCAGCAGTTTGGACAGGGGTTACGAGCAGTACTTC
v_gene: TRBV28; d_gene: TRBD2; j_gene: TRBJ2-7; abundance: once; CDR3aa: CASSFRGRSYEQYF; CDR3nt: TGTGCCAGCAGTTTTCGCGGGAGAAGTTACGAGCAGTACTTC
v_gene: TRBV19; d_gene: TRBD1; j_gene: TRBJ1-1; abundance: .; CDR3aa: CASSRSGMQGAYTEAFF; CDR3nt: TGTGCCAGTAGTAGAAGTGGAATGCAGGGGGCGTACACTGAAGCTTTCTTT
v_gene: TRBV18; d_gene: TRBD1; j_gene: TRBJ2-4; abundance: .; CDR3aa: CASSPLDRGIMAKNIQYF; CDR3nt: TGTGCCAGCTCACCCTTGGACAGGGGTATTATGGCCAAAAACATTCAGTACTTC
v_gene: TRBV19; d_gene: TRBD1; j_gene: TRBJ1-6; abundance: .; CDR3aa: CASSIISGQGAQGNSPLHF; CDR3nt: TGTGCCAGTAGTATTATTTCGGGACAGGGGGCGCAGGGGAATTCACCCCTCCACTTT
v_gene: TRBV7-3; d_gene: TRBD2; j_gene: TRBJ2-5; abundance: .; CDR3aa: CASSLTSGRAGETQYF; CDR3nt: TGTGCCAGCAGCTTAACTAGCGGGAGGGCCGGGGAGACCCAGTACTTC
v_gene: TRBV7-9; d_gene: .; j_gene: TRBJ2-3; abundance: .; CDR3aa: CASSPVSTDTQYF; CDR3nt: TGTGCCAGCAGCCCAGTTAGCACAGATACGCAGTATTTT
v_gene: TRBV5-1; d_gene: TRBD1; j_gene: TRBJ2-7; abundance: .; CDR3aa: CASSQTGGTYEQYF; CDR3nt: TGCGCCAGCAGCCAGACAGGGGGGACCTACGAGCAGTACTTC
v_gene: TRBV29-1; d_gene: TRBD1; j_gene: TRBJ2-5; abundance: .; CDR3aa: CSGSFRGRTETQYF; CDR3nt: TGCAGCGGGTCATTCAGGGGGCGAACAGAGACCCAGTACTTC
v_gene: TRBV7-6; d_gene: .; j_gene: TRBJ2-3; abundance: .; CDR3aa: CASSLAGRGGTDTQYF; CDR3nt: TGTGCCAGCAGCTTAGCCGGCAGGGGAGGCACAGATACGCAGTATTTT
v_gene: TRBV25-1; d_gene: TRBD1; j_gene: TRBJ2-7; abundance: .; CDR3aa: CASSDPGTGAYEQYF; CDR3nt: TGTGCCAGCAGTGACCCCGGGACAGGGGCCTACGAGCAGTACTTC
v_gene: TRBV30; d_gene: .; j_gene: TRBJ1-2; abundance: few; CDR3aa: CAWSVLTGSENTF; CDR3nt: TGTGCCTGGAGTGTCCTCACAGGGAGTGAAAACACCTTC
v_gene: TRBV5-1; d_gene: TRBD2; j_gene: TRBJ2-7; abundance: .; CDR3aa: CASSSGSASGDYEQYF; CDR3nt: TGCGCCAGCAGCTCCGGGTCGGCTAGCGGAGACTACGAGCAGTACTTC
v_gene: TRBV6-5; d_gene: .; j_gene: TRBJ1-1; abundance: .; CDR3aa: CASSREVNTEAFF; CDR3nt: TGTGCCAGCAGTCGCGAAGTGAACACTGAAGCTTTCTTT
v_gene: TRBV10-1; d_gene: TRBD2; j_gene: TRBJ2-7; abundance: .; CDR3aa: CASSEGFAGVDEQYF; CDR3nt: TGCGCCAGCAGTGAGGGGTTTGCGGGAGTCGACGAGCAGTACTTC
v_gene: TRBV6-5; d_gene: .; j_gene: TRBJ1-4; abundance: .; CDR3aa: CASSLGRAEKLFF; CDR3nt: TGTGCCAGCAGTCTAGGGAGGGCTGAAAAACTGTTTTTT
v_gene: TRBV21-1; d_gene: .; j_gene: TRBJ1-5; abundance: .; CDR3aa: CARWTGINQPQHF; CDR3nt: TGTGCCAGGTGGACAGGGATCAATCAGCCCCAGCATTTT
v_gene: TRBV10-3; d_gene: TRBD1; j_gene: TRBJ2-3; abundance: .; CDR3aa: CAIRPDRGPGTDTQYF; CDR3nt: TGTGCCATCAGACCCGACAGGGGTCCGGGCACAGATACGCAGTATTTT
v_gene: TRBV5-1; d_gene: TRBD2; j_gene: TRBJ2-1; abundance: .; CDR3aa: CASSRTQRGALYNEQFF; CDR3nt: TGCGCCAGCAGCCGGACCCAGCGGGGGGCCCTATACAATGAGCAGTTCTTC
v_gene: TRBV7-9; d_gene: TRBD2; j_gene: TRBJ2-7; abundance: .; CDR3aa: CASSQAGRGGRPYEQYF; CDR3nt: TGTGCCAGCTCCCAAGCGGGGCGGGGAGGGCGGCCCTACGAGCAGTACTTC
v_gene: TRBV7-8; d_gene: TRBD2; j_gene: TRBJ2-7; abundance: once; CDR3aa: CASSPHPNSGTRGEQYF; CDR3nt: TGTGCCAGCAGCCCACACCCGAATTCCGGGACTAGGGGCGAGCAGTACTTC
v_gene: TRBV10-3; d_gene: .; j_gene: TRBJ2-3; abundance: .; CDR3aa: CAGGAFSSTDTQYF; CDR3nt: TGTGCCGGCGGAGCTTTCTCTAGCACAGATACGCAGTATTTT
v_gene: TRBV3-1/TRBV3-2; d_gene: .; j_gene: TRBJ2-5; abundance: .; CDR3aa: CASSRQVRVAQYF; CDR3nt: TGTGCCAGCAGCCGCCAGGTGCGCGTGGCCCAGTACTTC
v_gene: TRBV24-1; d_gene: .; j_gene: TRBJ1-5; abundance: .; CDR3aa: CATSDSRYVSGQPQHF; CDR3nt: TGTGCCACCAGTGATTCCAGGTACGTGTCAGGTCAGCCCCAGCATTTT
v_gene: TRBV9; d_gene: TRBD1; j_gene: TRBJ2-1; abundance: .; CDR3aa: CASSVVGQGVSNEQFF; CDR3nt: TGTGCCAGCAGCGTAGTAGGACAGGGGGTCAGCAATGAGCAGTTCTTC
v_gene: TRBV11-2; d_gene: .; j_gene: TRBJ2-7; abundance: .; CDR3aa: CASSGDRRETYEQYF; CDR3nt: TGTGCCAGCAGCGGAGACCGACGGGAGACATACGAGCAGTACTTC
v_gene: TRBV4-1; d_gene: TRBD2; j_gene: TRBJ2-1; abundance: .; CDR3aa: CASSVTGTSVFNEQFF; CDR3nt: TGCGCCAGCAGCGTGACCGGGACTAGCGTCTTCAATGAGCAGTTCTTC